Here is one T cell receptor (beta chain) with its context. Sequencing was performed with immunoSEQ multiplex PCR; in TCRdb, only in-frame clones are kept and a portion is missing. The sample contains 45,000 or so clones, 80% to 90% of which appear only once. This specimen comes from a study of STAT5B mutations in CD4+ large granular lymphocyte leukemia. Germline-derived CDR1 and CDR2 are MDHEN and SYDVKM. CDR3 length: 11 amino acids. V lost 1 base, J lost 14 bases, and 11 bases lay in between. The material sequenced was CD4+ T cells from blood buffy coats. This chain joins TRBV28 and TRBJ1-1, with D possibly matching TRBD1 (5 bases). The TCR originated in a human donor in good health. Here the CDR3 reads CASSLLGHSFF. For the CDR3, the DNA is TGTGCCAGCAGTTTATTAGGACACTCATTCTTT.